The next 10 T cell receptor beta chains were all read from a single sample in a study of post-analysis software for immune sequencing data. These receptors have no known antigen. Presence of unique molecular identifiers characterized the TCR beta cDNA libraries. TCRdb reprocessed the PCR reads with MiXCR, giving one entry per CDR3 protein. This repertoire shows roughly 540,000 distinct CDR3 sequences, under 40% found once; its top ten account for approximately 6%. Points from the study as a whole: Controls showed lower frequencies than patients for four to six TRBV segments, and TRBV5-6, TRBV5-1 and TRBV20-1 were among these.

Material: blood. Receptors originate from a girl under 18 with multiple sclerosis.

The chain links TRBV2 to TRBJ2-7; D gene ambiguous. Trimming left V 2 bases short and J 7 bases short, with 6 bases between. The V gene's germline CDR1 is SNHLY and CDR2 FYNNEI. The CDR3 runs to 11 residues. Here the CDR3 reads CASSERGEQYF. The DNA for the CDR3 is TGTGCCAGCAGTGAACGTGGGGAGCAGTACTTC.

This clonotype occurred a few times. DNA of the CDR3: TGTGCCACCAGTGATTTGCTGACGGGGAAAGAGACCCAGTACTTC. Translating it yields CATSDLLTGKETQYF. The chain uses TRBV24-1 and TRBJ2-5; possibly TRBD2 for D (5 bases). The CDR3 contains 15 residues. Germline V lookup: CDR1 KGHDR, CDR2 SFDVKD. V lost 0 bases and J lost 3, with 10 bases in between.

This sequence joins TRBV20-1 and TRBJ1-1; D remains unclear. This CDR3 spans 11 amino acids. Looked up from germline, CDR1 is DFQATT and CDR2 is SNEGSKA (reference sequence). The V end was cut by 3 bases, the J end by 6 bases, with 8 bases between. CDR3 nucleotides: TGCAGTGCTAGTGACGGCTCTGAAGCTTTCTTT. It codes for CSASDGSEAFF.

A remark on this clonotype: One junction end disagrees with the germline gene, perhaps due to a read error. The chain employs TRBV28 and TRBJ2-7; tentatively, D is TRBD1 or TRBD2 (6 bases each). Germline V gives CDR1 MDHEN, CDR2 SYDVKM. The CDR3 spans 14 residues. The CDR3 DNA follows: TGTGCCAGCAGCCCCGTCGGGGGCTCCCACGAGCAGTACTTC. Protein product: CASSPVGGSHEQYF.

This clonotype occurred a few times. The chain is built from TRBV6-6 and TRBJ2-1, with D maybe TRBD1 (6 bases). Trimming shortened V by 4 bases and J by 7 bases, and 14 bases separated the two germline ends. The germline V gene has CDR1 MNHNY and CDR2 SVGAGI (reference sequence). The CDR3 totals 14 residues. The CDR3 protein is CASSLETGGNEQFF. The CDR3 DNA sequence: TGTGCCAGCAGTTTAGAGACAGGAGGTAATGAGCAGTTCTTC.

The gene calls are TRBV12-3 or TRBV12-4 and TRBJ1-1, with 9 bases lining up with TRBD1. There are 14 residues in the CDR3. V trimming: 0 bases; J trimming: 4 bases; junction bases outside the gene matches: 0. The DNA for the CDR3 is TGTGCCAGCAGTTTAGCGGACAGGGGCACTGAAGCTTTCTTT. Its translation is CASSLADRGTEAFF.

The chain recombines TRBV7-3 with TRBJ2-3; D may be TRBD2 (6 bases). CDR3 length: 15 residues. Trimming took off 5 bases at V and 0 bases at J, with 12 bases between the two ends. CDR1 and CDR2 from the germline V gene are SGHTA and FQGTGA. The CDR3: CASSTRGVSTDTQYF. DNA for the CDR3: TGTGCCAGCAGCACACGCGGGGTTAGCACAGATACGCAGTATTTT.

The rearrangement uses TRBV20-1 and TRBJ1-1; D is ambiguous. This CDR3 comprises 14 residues. V lost 6 bases, J lost 3 bases, and 17 bases lay in between. Germline V gene lookup returns CDR1 DFQATT and CDR2 SNEGSKA (reference sequence). CDR3 DNA sequence: TGCAGTGCCAGTCCTTCAGGTAGGCACACTGAAGCTTTCTTT. Translation: CSASPSGRHTEAFF.

The V gene is TRBV6-6, the J gene TRBJ2-3; the match to TRBD2 covers 14 bases. Trimming cost V 0 bases and J 5 bases; bases outside gene matches: 1. The CDR3 length is 16 residues. CDR1 and CDR2 (germline): MNHNY, SVGAGI (reference sequence). CDR3 bases: TGTGCCAGCAGTTACTCCGGGACTAGCGGGGGAGATACGCAGTATTTT. This gives the protein CASSYSGTSGGDTQYF.

The V gene is TRBV5-1, the J gene TRBJ2-5; maybe TRBD2 (5 bases). The CDR3 covers 13 residues. Germline assignment: CDR1 SGHRS and CDR2 YFSETQ. V shed 0 bases and J shed 4 bases, with 7 bases lying between them. DNA of the CDR3: TGCGCCAGCAGCTTGGGGGAGACAGAGACCCAGTACTTC. Its protein is CASSLGETETQYF.